Listed below are T cell receptor beta chains from one sample, sequenced in a study of T cell responses to AZD1222 COVID-19 vaccine. Profiling relied on immunoSEQ multiplex PCR, and the TCRdb table lists in-frame clones only, not all of them. Of approximately 170,000 clones listed, approximately 95% are singletons. The sample in question was peripheral blood, obtained on day 0 of AZD1222 vaccination. The source is an adult in good health. Both conserved end residues are part of each CDR3. Fields, in order: D gene, clone size, J gene, V gene, CDR3 DNA, CDR3 protein. A D gene is named only where the DNA matches it firmly. The size entry is marked missing in some rows and otherwise reads once, few, many or a size class.

NA,NA,TRBJ2-3,TRBV11-3,TGTGCCAGCAGCTTAGGCATACAGAGCACAGATACGCAGTATTTT,CASSLGIQSTDTQYF
NA,NA,TRBJ1-1,TRBV11-2,TGTGCCAGCACCCAATCCCAGAACACTGAAGCTTTCTTT,CASTQSQNTEAFF
NA,NA,TRBJ1-1,TRBV19,TGTGCCAGTAGTATTTGGAACACTGAAGCTTTCTTT,CASSIWNTEAFF
NA,NA,TRBJ2-2,TRBV29-1,TGCAGCGTTGTGCTGGGACTTAAAACCGGGGAGCTGTTTTTT,CSVVLGLKTGELFF
TRBD1,NA,TRBJ1-6,TRBV6-2/TRBV6-3,TGTGCCAGCAGTTACTTCGGGACAGGGGTCACTCGGCCCCTCCACTTT,CASSYFGTGVTRPLHF
NA,NA,TRBJ2-5,TRBV29-1,TGCAGCGTTCAAACACAGGGCCGGGAGACCCAGTACTTC,CSVQTQGRETQYF
NA,few,TRBJ1-1,TRBV18,TGTGCCAGCTCCCCCCAACATTCGGAGAACACTGAAGCTTTCTTT,CASSPQHSENTEAFF
NA,NA,TRBJ1-2,TRBV10-3,TGTGCCATCAGTGAGTCGGTTACAATCGGCTACACCTTC,CAISESVTIGYTF
TRBD1,NA,TRBJ2-7,TRBV6-5,TGTGCCAGCAAGGTGGGACAGGGAGCCTACGAGCAGTACTTC,CASKVGQGAYEQYF
TRBD1,NA,TRBJ1-1,TRBV4-2,TGTGCCAGCAGCCTTGAAGGGGGCAACACTGAAGCTTTCTTT,CASSLEGGNTEAFF
TRBD2,NA,TRBJ2-7,TRBV7-2,TGTGCCAGCAGCCCCCGTCTAGCGGGAGGGGACGAGCAGTACTTC,CASSPRLAGGDEQYF
TRBD1,NA,TRBJ1-2,TRBV5-6,TGTGCCAGCAGCTCGACAGGGAACTATGGCTACACCTTC,CASSSTGNYGYTF
NA,NA,TRBJ2-3,TRBV6-1,TGTGCCAGCAGTGAAAGGGGGAGGGGACAACGCACAGATACGCAGTATTTT,CASSERGRGQRTDTQYF
TRBD2,once,TRBJ2-1,TRBV15,TGTGCCACCAGCAAATTCACTAGCGGGAGAAGGAATGAGCAGTTCTTC,CATSKFTSGRRNEQFF
NA,once,TRBJ1-6,TRBV2,TGTGCCAGCAGGCCCGGACGTTACTCCTATAATTCACCCCTCCACTTT,CASRPGRYSYNSPLHF
NA,NA,TRBJ2-7,TRBV7-2,TGTGCCAGCAGCTTAATTGCGGGGAGCGACGAGCAGTACTTC,CASSLIAGSDEQYF
TRBD1,NA,TRBJ2-2,TRBV30,TGTGCCTGGAATCCCCCCGGGACAGGGACGAACACCGGGGAGCTGTTTTTT,CAWNPPGTGTNTGELFF
NA,NA,TRBJ2-7,TRBV28,TGTGCCAGCAGTCCTACAGCTTTCTACGAGCAGTACTTC,CASSPTAFYEQYF
NA,NA,TRBJ1-2,TRBV7-2,TGTGCCAGCAGACCTAGCTTCCCGGGGTCCTCGGGCTATGGCTACACCTTC,CASRPSFPGSSGYGYTF
TRBD1,NA,TRBJ1-1,TRBV5-4,TGTGCCAGCAGCGTGGGGATGGACAGGCTCACTGAAGCTTTCTTT,CASSVGMDRLTEAFF
NA,NA,TRBJ2-7,TRBV29-1,TGCAGCGTTGAATCGACGGCGGCAGAGCAGTACTTC,CSVESTAAEQYF
TRBD2,NA,TRBJ2-2,TRBV19,TGTGCCAGTAGTATATATCTCCTGGGACTAGCGGGAGGCGTAGAAACCGGGGAGCTGTTTTTT,CASSIYLLGLAGGVETGELFF
NA,few,TRBJ1-1,TRBV4-2,TGTGCCAGCAGTGTCCGAGGGGGGGACACTGAAGCTTTCTTT,CASSVRGGDTEAFF
TRBD2,NA,TRBJ2-1,TRBV30,TGTGCCTGGAGTTTAGCGGGAGGGGATGAGCAGTTCTTC,CAWSLAGGDEQFF
TRBD2,NA,TRBJ2-3,TRBV19,TGTGCCAGTAGTGCCGGGACTAGCGGGAGTCCACCAGATACGCAGTATTTT,CASSAGTSGSPPDTQYF
TRBD2,NA,TRBJ2-7,TRBV20-1,TGCAGTGCTAGTGTGGCGGGGGGGCACGAGCAGTACTTC,CSASVAGGHEQYF
NA,NA,TRBJ1-1,TRBV3-1/TRBV3-2,TGTGCCAGCAGCCAGGCCAGCTCCATCACTGAAGCTTTCTTT,CASSQASSITEAFF
TRBD2,NA,TRBJ2-7,TRBV5-6,TGTGCCAGCAGCAACCGGGGACTAGCGGGAGACGAGCAGTACTTC,CASSNRGLAGDEQYF
NA,once,TRBJ2-3,TRBV7-9,TGTGCCAGCAGCACCTTCACAGATACGCAGTATTTT,CASSTFTDTQYF
NA,NA,TRBJ2-7,TRBV7-6,TGTGCCAGCAGCCCGAATAGGGGGACACCCTACGAGCAGTACTTC,CASSPNRGTPYEQYF
NA,NA,TRBJ1-6,TRBV3-1/TRBV3-2,TGTGCCAGCAGCCAAGGGTCCTATAATTCACCCCTCCACTTT,CASSQGSYNSPLHF
TRBD2,NA,TRBJ2-2,TRBV3-1/TRBV3-2,TGTGCCAGCAGCCAAGGGGGGGGCACCGGGGAGCTGTTTTTT,CASSQGGGTGELFF
NA,NA,TRBJ1-5,TRBV7-9,TGTGCCAGCAGCTTAGTTGGGGGCGAGGGACAGCCCCAGCATTTT,CASSLVGGEGQPQHF
NA,NA,TRBJ1-6,TRBV6-1,TGTGCCAGCAGTGAAGAGACCGATATTAATTCACCCCTCCACTTT,CASSEETDINSPLHF
NA,NA,TRBJ1-2,TRBV30,TGTGCCGGAACAGGGAATGGCTACACCTTC,CAGTGNGYTF
NA,NA,TRBJ1-2,TRBV5-1,TGCGCCAGCAGCTTGGAAGAGGCAGGTGGCTACACCTTC,CASSLEEAGGYTF
TRBD1,NA,TRBJ1-4,TRBV6-5,TGTGCCAGCAGTTCCGGGACAGGGTTGGAAAAACTGTTTTTT,CASSSGTGLEKLFF
NA,NA,TRBJ2-5,TRBV10-3,TGTGCCATTTCCCCCGGGCAAGAGACCCAGTACTTC,CAISPGQETQYF
NA,NA,TRBJ1-1,TRBV6-1,TGTGCCAGCAGTGATCGGGGAAAAACAAACACTGAAGCTTTCTTT,CASSDRGKTNTEAFF
NA,NA,TRBJ1-5,TRBV29-1,TGCAGCGTTGAGCAGGGACCAAATCAGCCCCAGCATTTT,CSVEQGPNQPQHF
NA,NA,TRBJ2-5,TRBV5-1,TGCGCCAGCAGCTTGTTGGAGGGGACCCAGTACTTC,CASSLLEGTQYF
TRBD1,NA,TRBJ1-2,TRBV18,TGTGCCAGCTCTCAACGGGGACAGGTCTATGGCTACACCTTC,CASSQRGQVYGYTF
NA,NA,TRBJ1-4,TRBV7-2,TGTGCCAGCAGCACAACCTCTTACAGGGTGACTAATGAAAAACTGTTTTTT,CASSTTSYRVTNEKLFF
NA,NA,TRBJ1-3,TRBV7-9,TGTGCCAGCAGCTTAGCGGTGGGGAGCTCTGGAAACACCATATATTTT,CASSLAVGSSGNTIYF
NA,NA,TRBJ2-7,TRBV27,TGTGCCAGCAGTTTCCTCCACAGCTACGAGCAGTACTTC,CASSFLHSYEQYF
TRBD1,NA,TRBJ1-6,TRBV9,TGTGCCAGCAGCGTAGGGGACAGGGGTAATTCACCCCTCCACTTT,CASSVGDRGNSPLHF
TRBD1,NA,TRBJ2-2,TRBV7-9,TGTGCCAGCAGCTTGGGACAGGCCGACACCGGGGAGCTGTTTTTT,CASSLGQADTGELFF
NA,NA,TRBJ2-3,TRBV20-1,TGCAGTGCTGAATCCACAGATACGCAGTATTTT,CSAESTDTQYF
TRBD1,NA,TRBJ1-1,TRBV11-2,TGTGCCAGCAGCGCCTTAGGGGGCGAAGCTTTCTTT,CASSALGGEAFF
TRBD1,NA,TRBJ1-6,TRBV9,TGTGCCAGCAGCCCTTCGGGACAGATGCGAAATTCACCCCTCCACTTT,CASSPSGQMRNSPLHF
TRBD2,NA,TRBJ2-1,TRBV7-9,TGTGCCAGCAGCTTTAGCGGGGGGGCCATCAATGAGCAGTTCTTC,CASSFSGGAINEQFF
TRBD2,NA,TRBJ2-1,TRBV27,TGTGCCAGCAGTTTAGGTGCGGGAGCGGCCTACAATGAGCAGTTCTTC,CASSLGAGAAYNEQFF
TRBD2,NA,TRBJ2-2,TRBV7-7,TGTGCCAGCAGCTTAGCGATCAGAGGACTAGCGGACACCGGGGAGCTGTTTTTT,CASSLAIRGLADTGELFF